The 11 T cell receptor beta chains reported below all come from one sample, sequenced in a study of blood T cells in healthy people across ages. PCR was performed a second time for 7 to 11 cycles using a sample-barcoded 5' primer and a J-beta primer mix. TCRdb used MiXCR to reprocess the 5' RACE reads, holding one entry per CDR3 protein. The repertoire holds more than 1,400,000 distinct CDR3 sequences, with approximately 38% as singletons. Sequenced sample: blood. All receptors come from a woman under 30 in good health.

In its sample, this clonotype was seen once. The chain recombines TRBV3-1 with TRBJ2-1; 9 positions match TRBD1. V shed 6 bases and J 6 bases; nucleotides not matched to a gene: 9. In germline, CDR1 is LGHDT, CDR2 YNNKEL (reference sequence). CDR3 length: 15 amino acids. The CDR3 DNA follows: TGTGCCAGCAGACGTTCCGGGACAGGGTTCAATGAGCAGTTCTTC. It specifies CASRRSGTGFNEQFF.

The chain combines TRBV12-3 or TRBV12-4 with TRBJ1-6; D is ambiguous. The germline V and J ends were trimmed by 3 bases and 12 bases, with 9 bases remaining between them. This CDR3 is 12 amino acids long. CDR3 coding DNA: TGTGCCAGCAGTTTTTGGGAGGTACCCCTCCACTTT. Encoded protein: CASSFWEVPLHF.

The rearrangement links TRBV30 to TRBJ1-4; D not certain. V was trimmed by 1 base and J by 2 bases, leaving 5 bases between them. The V gene's germline CDR1 is GTSNPN and CDR2 SVGIG (reference sequence). The CDR3 contains 13 residues. The CDR3 DNA reads as TGTGCCTGGAGTGCGGGGACTAATGAAAAACTGTTTTTT. Amino acid sequence: CAWSAGTNEKLFF.

The J gene is TRBJ2-3, the V gene TRBV10-2; unclear D gene. The CDR3 has 16 residues. Trimming cost V 0 bases and J 0 bases, with 10 bases left between them. Germline V gene sequence: CDR1 WSHSY, CDR2 SAAADI. CDR3 region: CASSESTTLSTDTQYF. The CDR3 DNA follows: TGCGCCAGCAGTGAGTCTACGACTCTCAGCACAGATACGCAGTATTTT.

The rearrangement uses TRBV7-9 and TRBJ2-3, with D perhaps TRBD1 (7 bases). Per the germline V gene, CDR1 is SEHNR and CDR2 is FQNEAQ (reference sequence). V lost 1 base and J 5 bases, leaving 13 bases between the germline ends. The length of the CDR3 is 15 residues. Written as DNA, the CDR3 is TGTGCCAGCAGCTTAGAAGGAGGGGACAGAGATACGCAGTATTTT. It encodes CASSLEGGDRDTQYF. The full variable domain, in which reference TRBV7-9 and TRBJ2-3 provide the parts outside the CDR3, is DTGVSQNPRHKITKRGQNVTFRCDPISEHNRLYWYRQTLGQGPEFLTYFQNEAQLEKSRLLSDRFSAERPKGSFSTLEIQRTEQGDSAMYLCASSLEGGDRDTQYFGPGTRLTVL.

This clonotype has just a few counts. This chain connects TRBV18 to TRBJ2-7, with 12 bases identical to TRBD2. The germline CDR1 and CDR2 sequences are KGHSH and LQKENI. The length of the CDR3 is 15 residues. V lost 3 bases, J lost 3 bases, and 3 bases stayed unmatched. CDR3 coding DNA: TGTGCCAGCTCACCGACTAGCGGGAGACACTACGAGCAGTACTTC. It translates to CASSPTSGRHYEQYF. Full variable domain (outside the CDR3, taken from reference TRBV18 and TRBJ2-7): NAGVMQNPRHLVRRRGQEARLRCSPMKGHSHVYWYRQLPEEGLKFMVYLQKENIIDESGMPKERFSAEFPKEGPSILRIQQVVRGDSAAYFCASSPTSGRHYEQYFGPGTRLTVT.

This clonotype was seen more than once but under ten times. This chain connects TRBV4-1 to TRBJ2-2; 14 nucleotides agree with TRBD2. The V gene end was trimmed by 2 bases and the J gene end by 2 bases; junction bases not matched to a gene: 4. The germline V gene has CDR1 MGHRA and CDR2 YSYEKL. The CDR3 spans 18 residues. The DNA of the CDR3 is TGCGCCAGCAGCCAATCCGGACTAGCGGGGGGTAACACCGGGGAGCTGTTTTTT. Protein product: CASSQSGLAGGNTGELFF.

The rearrangement links TRBV11-2 to TRBJ2-5; the D gene is possibly TRBD2 (6 bases). The CDR3 is made up of 14 amino acids. CDR1 and CDR2 (germline): SGHAT, FQNNGV. Between the trimmed V and J ends, which lost 3 bases and 3 bases, there was a span of 11 bases. CDR3: CASSFSVAEETQYF. The DNA for the CDR3 is TGTGCCAGCAGCTTTTCAGTAGCGGAAGAGACCCAGTACTTC.

The rearrangement joins TRBV7-8 to TRBJ2-1, with D possibly TRBD1 on 6 matching bases. Germline assignment: CDR1 SGHVS and CDR2 FQNEAQ. V was pared by 4 bases and J by 6 bases, with 16 bases between. This CDR3 spans 15 amino acids. The CDR3 coding sequence is TGTGCCAGCAGCTCTCGACAGGTTACGACCAATGAGCAGTTCTTC. Its translation is CASSSRQVTTNEQFF.

The gene calls are TRBV30 and TRBJ1-1; unclear D gene. The CDR3 spans 10 residues. The ends were cut back, 7 bases at V and 5 bases at J, with 8 bases in the middle. The germline gives CDR1 GTSNPN, CDR2 SVGIG (reference sequence). CDR3 in amino acids: CASGRTEAFF. The CDR3 DNA follows: TGTGCCTCTGGGCGGACTGAAGCTTTCTTT.

J is TRBJ2-1 and V is TRBV6-5, with D perhaps matching TRBD2 (6 bases). This CDR3 is built from 12 residues. Germline assignment: CDR1 MNHEY and CDR2 SVGAGI. V was shortened by 4 bases and J by 10 bases, with 11 bases between the two germline ends. CDR3 sequence (DNA): TGTGCCAGCAGTTCCCCCGGACTAGAGCAGTTCTTC. Its translation is CASSSPGLEQFF.